A single sample gave rise to the 5 T cell receptor beta chains below, sequenced in a study of Ad26.COV2.S vaccination and SARS-CoV-2 variants. Some clones are missing from TCRdb's copy, which holds only in-frame ones; the method was immunoSEQ multiplex PCR. The sample has about 350,000 clones, approximately 81% seen once. Specified treatment: some 20 received Ad26.COV2.S at low or high dose, single or two shots; roughly 5 received placebo; per-sample allocation not given. Samples were taken on day 63 after the first vaccine or placebo injection. The source material was peripheral blood, sampled in a trial of Ad26.COV2.S vaccine versus placebo. These receptors came from a person aged 18 to 65 who received the Ad26.COV2.S COVID-19 vaccine or a placebo.

V is TRBV28 and J is TRBJ2-5; 11 bases align to TRBD2. With V trimmed by 1 base and J by 3 bases, 4 bases remained unmatched. The CDR3 spans 16 residues. Germline CDR1 is MDHEN and CDR2 is SYDVKM. In DNA form, the CDR3 reads TGTGCCAGCAGTTTATTGGGGACTAGCGGTGAAGAGACCCAGTACTTC. It codes for CASSLLGTSGEETQYF.

The chain is built from TRBV4-3 and TRBJ1-4; a possible D gene is TRBD1 (6 bases). V lost 5 bases to trimming and J lost 3 bases, with 10 bases between them. CDR1 and CDR2 from the germline V gene are LGHNA and YSLEER. This CDR3 comprises 14 residues. In nucleotides, the CDR3 is TGCGCCAGCAGCTTCGAGGGGGCTAATGAAAAACTGTTTTTT. This codes for CASSFEGANEKLFF.

This chain connects TRBV18 to TRBJ2-7; no clear D gene. The CDR3 sequence is 14 residues long. Germline loops: CDR1 KGHSH, CDR2 LQKENI. V lost 4 bases and J lost 3, with 13 bases in between. The CDR3 coding sequence is TGTGCCAGCTCACGGCCCAGCCACATCTACGAGCAGTACTTC. Encoded protein: CASSRPSHIYEQYF.

The chain joins TRBV7-2 to TRBJ1-3; D is perhaps TRBD1 (5 bases). Trimming pared 2 bases from V and 0 bases from J, leaving 14 bases between. From germline, CDR1 is SGHTA and CDR2 FQGNSA. This CDR3 spans 17 amino acids. The CDR3 region has the DNA TGTGCCAGCAGCTTACGGGACGTTCTAGTCTCTGGAAACACCATATATTTT. Translation gives CASSLRDVLVSGNTIYF. Supplemented by reference TRBV7-2 and TRBJ1-3, the full variable domain reads GAGVSQSPSNKVTEKGKDVELRCDPISGHTALYWYRQSLGQGLEFLIYFQGNSAPDKSGLPSDRFSAERTGGSVSTLTIQRTQQEDSAVYLCASSLRDVLVSGNTIYFGEGSWLTVV.

V is TRBV4-1 and J is TRBJ2-7; no clear D gene. V lost 0 bases, J lost 3 bases, and 9 bases lay in between. CDR1 is MGHRA and CDR2 is YSYEKL in the germline V gene. This CDR3 is 14 amino acids long. CDR3 DNA sequence: TGCGCCAGCAGCCAAGATGTCGGGCACTACGAGCAGTACTTC. As protein: CASSQDVGHYEQYF.